This TCR beta chain originates from a study of blood T cell repertoires in COVID-19. As for the study in general: COVID-19 samples from acute and convalescent phases originated in the United States, Italy and Spain.

Here immunoSEQ multiplex PCR was the method, and the copy in TCRdb shows in-frame clones only, minus some. This sample has about 75,000 clones; over 80% occur once, and the top ten carry almost 6.5%. Sequencing used peripheral blood. The TCR sequence derives from a woman in her forties or fifties with acute or convalescent COVID-19.

The CDR3 protein is CASTRESAGVIQFF. The CDR3, as DNA: TGTGCCAGTACCCGGGAGTCTGCGGGAGTCATCCAGTTCTTC. The genes are TRBV19 and TRBJ2-1; 7 bases line up with TRBD2. CDR1 is LNHDA, CDR2 SQIVND, per germline (reference sequence). Unmatched junction bases numbered 16, after V lost 7 bases and J lost 13 bases. CDR3 length: 14 residues.